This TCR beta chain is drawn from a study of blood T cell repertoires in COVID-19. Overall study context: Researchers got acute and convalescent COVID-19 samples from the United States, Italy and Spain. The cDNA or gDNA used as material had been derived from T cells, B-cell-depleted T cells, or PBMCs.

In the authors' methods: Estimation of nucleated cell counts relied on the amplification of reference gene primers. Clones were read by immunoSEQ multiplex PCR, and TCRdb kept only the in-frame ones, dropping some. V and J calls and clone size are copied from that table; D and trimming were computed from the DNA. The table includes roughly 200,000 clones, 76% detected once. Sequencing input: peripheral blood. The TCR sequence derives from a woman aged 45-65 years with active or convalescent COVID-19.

DNA for the CDR3: TGTGCCAGTAGTACCCCTGGGGGGAGCTCCTACAATGAGCAGTTCTTC. Translation gives CASSTPGGSSYNEQFF. The chain employs TRBV19 and TRBJ2-1; TRBD2 is a possible D gene (6 bases). V was pared by 4 bases and J by 0 bases, with 13 bases between. The CDR3 runs 16 residues. The germline CDR1 and CDR2 sequences are LNHDA and SQIVND (reference sequence).